These 5 T cell receptor beta chains were all obtained from the same sample, sequenced in a study of OX40 agonist ivuxolimab in advanced cancers. TCRdb's copy holds only in-frame clones and misses some; the assay was immunoSEQ multiplex PCR. This repertoire shows about 70,000 clones, approximately 90% found once; its top ten account for over 6%. The input for sequencing was CD4+ or CD8+ T cells sorted from blood, taken in a trial of the OX40 agonist ivuxolimab. Receptor source: an adult with an advanced solid tumor such as melanoma, head and neck, liver or kidney cancer.

This chain links TRBV27 with TRBJ1-6, with D unresolved. V lost 5 bases, J lost 7 bases, and 15 bases lay in between. The CDR3 extends over 15 amino acids. Looked up from germline, CDR1 is MNHEY and CDR2 is SMNVEV (reference sequence). CDR3 bases: TGTGCCAGCAGTCTAGACATGACTTTAAATTCACCCCTCCACTTT. Encoded protein: CASSLDMTLNSPLHF.

The chain uses TRBV4-1 and TRBJ1-1; the match to TRBD1 covers 7 bases. The CDR3 contains 16 residues. Per germline, CDR1 MGHRA and CDR2 YSYEKL. The V gene end was trimmed by 4 bases and the J gene end by 0 bases; junction bases not matched to a gene: 8. CDR3: CASSPTGQLMNTEAFF. The CDR3 DNA follows: TGCGCCAGCAGCCCTACGGGACAGCTCATGAACACTGAAGCTTTCTTT.

This clone was observed a single time. The genes are TRBV11-3 and TRBJ2-3; the D is unclear. Germline-derived CDR1 and CDR2 are SGHNT and YENEEA. The CDR3 is 12 amino acids. V lost 5 bases and J 0 bases, leaving 3 bases between the germline ends. The CDR3: CASSQSTDTQYF. The CDR3 DNA sequence: TGTGCCAGCAGCCAGAGCACAGATACGCAGTATTTT.

V usage is TRBV7-3 and J usage is TRBJ2-1, with D perhaps TRBD1 or TRBD2 (6 bases each). The germline CDR1 and CDR2 sequences are SGHTA and FQGTGA. The CDR3 loop spans 14 amino acids. V gave up 4 bases and J gave up 7 bases, with 14 bases separating them. The CDR3 loop is CASSSSGALNEQFF. The CDR3 DNA follows: TGTGCCAGCAGCTCATCGGGGGCGTTGAATGAGCAGTTCTTC.

This chain links TRBV27 with TRBJ2-2; D is perhaps TRBD2 (6 bases). V was clipped by 0 bases and J by 7 bases, with 9 bases between them. The CDR3 consists of 14 residues. Germline CDR1 is MNHEY and CDR2 is SMNVEV (reference sequence). CDR3 sequence (DNA): TGTGCCAGCAGTTTATCGATCGGGGGCGGGGAGCTGTTTTTT. It specifies CASSLSIGGGELFF.